This T cell receptor (beta chain) was captured by sequencing in a study of siplizumab effects on memory and regulatory T cells. Concerning this clone itself: Its specificity is unknown.

CDR1 and CDR2 from the germline V gene are SGHRS and YFSETQ. V dropped 0 bases and J dropped 6 bases, with 12 bases sitting between them. This CDR3 region has 15 residues. Study conclusions and caveats: Of the alloreactive clones, only a minor fraction mapped to unstimulated subsets.

TCRdb's copy holds only in-frame clones and misses some; the assay was immunoSEQ multiplex PCR. The sample includes 100,000 or so clones, approximately 90% seen only once; the top ten take 0.55% to 0.95%. Sequencing was done on a sample of Tregs sorted from blood. The rearrangement uses TRBV5-1 and TRBJ2-2; no definite D call. This clonotype originated in a human donor in good health. CDR3: CASSLAGVRAGELFF. The CDR3 nucleotides read TGCGCCAGCAGCTTGGCTGGGGTTCGGGCCGGGGAGCTGTTTTTT.